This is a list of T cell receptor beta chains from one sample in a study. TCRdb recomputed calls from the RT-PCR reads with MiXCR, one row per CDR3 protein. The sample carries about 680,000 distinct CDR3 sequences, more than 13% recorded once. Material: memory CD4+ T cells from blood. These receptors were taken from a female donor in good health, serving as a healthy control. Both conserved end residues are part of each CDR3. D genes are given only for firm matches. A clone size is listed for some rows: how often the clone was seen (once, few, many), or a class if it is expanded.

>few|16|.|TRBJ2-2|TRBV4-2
TGTGCCAGCAGCCAAGATTCGATAGGGGGGGCCGGGGAGCTGTTTTTT
CASSQDSIGGAGELFF
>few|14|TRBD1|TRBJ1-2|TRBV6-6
TGTGCCAGCAGTTCTCAAGGAGCAGGGGGTGGCTACACCTTC
CASSSQGAGGGYTF
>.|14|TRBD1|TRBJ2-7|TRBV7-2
TGTGCCAGCAGCCAGGACAGGTACTTACACGAGCAGTACTTC
CASSQDRYLHEQYF
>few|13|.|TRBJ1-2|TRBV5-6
TGTGCCAGCACCCGGGGGGCCCACTATGGCTACACCTTC
CASTRGAHYGYTF
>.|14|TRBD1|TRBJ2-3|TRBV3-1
TGTGCCAGCAGCCAAGGGACAGGGACAGATACGCAGTATTTT
CASSQGTGTDTQYF
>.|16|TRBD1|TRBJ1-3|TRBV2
TGTGCCAGCAGTTTAAGCGGGACAGCCAACGGAAACACCATATATTTT
CASSLSGTANGNTIYF
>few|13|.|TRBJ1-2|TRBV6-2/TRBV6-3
TGTGCCAGCAGTTACAGGGAAGGGAGTGGCTACACCTTC
CASSYREGSGYTF
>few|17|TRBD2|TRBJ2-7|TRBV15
TGTGCCACCAGCAGAGAATCCCTACTAGCGGGGAGGTACGAGCAGTACTTC
CATSRESLLAGRYEQYF
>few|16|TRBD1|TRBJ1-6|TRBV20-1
TGCAGTGCTAGACCCGGGGGGACAGGGGGAAATTCACCCCTCCACTTT
CSARPGGTGGNSPLHF
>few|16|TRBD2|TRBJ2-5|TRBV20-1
TGCAGTGCGCAGACTAGCCTCTCTACCTTACAAGAGACCCAGTACTTC
CSAQTSLSTLQETQYF
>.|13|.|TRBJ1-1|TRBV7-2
TGTGCCAGCAGCCTTTTAGGGGTCACTGAAGCTTTCTTT
CASSLLGVTEAFF
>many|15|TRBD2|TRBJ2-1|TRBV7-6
TGTGCCAGCAGCTTAGCGGCTAGCGGGATTGGTGAGCAGTTCTTC
CASSLAASGIGEQFF
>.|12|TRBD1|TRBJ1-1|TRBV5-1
TGCGCCAGCAGCTGGGACAGGTCAGAAGCTTTCTTT
CASSWDRSEAFF
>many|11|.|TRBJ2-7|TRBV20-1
TGCAGTCTTGGGGGGTTTTACGAGCAGTACTTC
CSLGGFYEQYF
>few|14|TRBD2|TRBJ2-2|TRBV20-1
TGCAGTGCTCGGAGCGGGGGGGCTTCCGGGGAGCTGTTTTTT
CSARSGGASGELFF
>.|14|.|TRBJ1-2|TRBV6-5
TGTGCCAGCAGTTACTCGATTGGGAGAGTAGGCTACACCTTC
CASSYSIGRVGYTF
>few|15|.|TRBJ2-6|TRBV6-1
TGTGCCAGCAGGGCAGGGCACTCTGGGGCCAACGTCCTGACTTTC
CASRAGHSGANVLTF
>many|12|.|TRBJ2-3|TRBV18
TGCGCCAGCAGCCCAGACACAGATACGCAGTATTTT
CASSPDTDTQYF
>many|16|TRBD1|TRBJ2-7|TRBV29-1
TGCAGCGTTGAAGCCACACAGGGGGCGCACTCCTACGAGCAGTACTTC
CSVEATQGAHSYEQYF
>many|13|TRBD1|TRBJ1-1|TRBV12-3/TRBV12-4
TGTGCCAGCAGTTTCACAAGGGACAGCCAAGCTTTCTTT
CASSFTRDSQAFF
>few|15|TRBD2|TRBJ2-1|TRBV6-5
TGTGCCAGCAGTTACCAAGGACTAGCGGGTATCACGCAGTTCTTC
CASSYQGLAGITQFF
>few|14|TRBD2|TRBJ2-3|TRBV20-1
TGCAGTGCTCAGCGGGGGGGCCGGACAGATACGCAGTATTTT
CSAQRGGRTDTQYF
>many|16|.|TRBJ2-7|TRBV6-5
TGTGCCAGCAGTTACGGCCTTGGGGGGCAGGGAAACGAGCAGTACTTC
CASSYGLGGQGNEQYF
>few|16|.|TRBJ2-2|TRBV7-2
TGTGCCAGCAGCTTAGAACCAGGGGTAAAAACCGGGGAGCTGTTTTTT
CASSLEPGVKTGELFF
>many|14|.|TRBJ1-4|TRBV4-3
TGCGCCAGCAGCGCGAAATGGGGAAGTGAAAAACTGTTTTTT
CASSAKWGSEKLFF
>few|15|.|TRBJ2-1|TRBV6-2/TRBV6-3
TGTGCCAGCAGTTACCGCCAGACCAACTACAATGAGCAGTTCTTC
CASSYRQTNYNEQFF
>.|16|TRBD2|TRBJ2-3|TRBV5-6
TGTGCCAGCAGTAAGACTAGCGGGAGAATGTCAGATACGCAGTATTTT
CASSKTSGRMSDTQYF
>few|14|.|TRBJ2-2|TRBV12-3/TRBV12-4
TGTGCCAGCAGTTTAGGGGAGAACACCGGGGAGCTGTTTTTT
CASSLGENTGELFF
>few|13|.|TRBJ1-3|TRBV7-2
TGTGCCAGCAGCCCCAGGTGGGGAAACACCATATATTTT
CASSPRWGNTIYF
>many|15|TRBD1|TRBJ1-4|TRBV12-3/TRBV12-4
TGTGCCAGCAGGAGGGACAGGCTAATGGGTGAAAAACTGTTTTTT
CASRRDRLMGEKLFF
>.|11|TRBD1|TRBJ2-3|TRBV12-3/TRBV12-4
TGTGCCAGAAAGGGGGCATATGGGCAGTATTTT
CARKGAYGQYF
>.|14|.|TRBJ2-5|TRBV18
TGTGCCAGCTCACCATCCGCGTACCAAGAGACCCAGTACTTC
CASSPSAYQETQYF
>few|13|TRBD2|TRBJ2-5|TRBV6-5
TGTGCCAGCAGTTACGCGGGGGTGAAGACCCAGTACTTC
CASSYAGVKTQYF
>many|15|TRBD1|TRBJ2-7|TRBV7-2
TGTGCCAGCAGCCTTGACAGGGGTGGGTCCTACGAGCAGTACTTC
CASSLDRGGSYEQYF
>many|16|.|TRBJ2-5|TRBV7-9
TGTGCCAGCAGCCTCTTTTGGCTAGCGCACCAAGAGACCCAGTACTTC
CASSLFWLAHQETQYF
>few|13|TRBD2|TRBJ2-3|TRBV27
TGTGCCAGCGGGAGGGACTATCTCGCCCCGCAGTATTTT
CASGRDYLAPQYF
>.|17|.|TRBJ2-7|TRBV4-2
TGTGCCAGCAGCCAAGTCGGACAGCGGGCAAGCTCCTACGAGCAGTACTTC
CASSQVGQRASSYEQYF
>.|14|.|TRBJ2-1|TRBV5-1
TGCGCCAGCAGCTGGTCCAGCTCCTACAATGAGCAGTTCTTC
CASSWSSSYNEQFF
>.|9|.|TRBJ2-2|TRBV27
TGTGCCAGCAGTTTATCGGCCTCTTTT
CASSLSASF
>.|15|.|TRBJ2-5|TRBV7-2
TGTGCCAGCAGCTGGGGACGGCACGAACAAGAGACCCAGTACTTC
CASSWGRHEQETQYF
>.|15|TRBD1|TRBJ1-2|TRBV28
TGTGCCAGCAAACCTGGACAGGGGGGGAACTATGGCTACACCTTC
CASKPGQGGNYGYTF
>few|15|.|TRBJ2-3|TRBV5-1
TGCGCCAGCAGCGAGGGGGGGGCATCCACAGATACGCAGTATTTT
CASSEGGASTDTQYF
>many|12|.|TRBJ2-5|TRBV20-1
TGCAGTGCTAGGCTAGCGTGGGAGACCCAGTACTTC
CSARLAWETQYF
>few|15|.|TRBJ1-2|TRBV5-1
TGCGCCAGCAGCTCTGAACCAGAACAAGGGTATGGCTACACCTTC
CASSSEPEQGYGYTF
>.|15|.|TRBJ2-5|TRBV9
TGTGCCAGCAGCCCTCAGGGTTGGGTTGAAGAGACCCAGTACTTC
CASSPQGWVEETQYF
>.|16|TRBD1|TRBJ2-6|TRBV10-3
TGTGCCATCAGGGCTCAGGGGGCTGATGGGGCCAACGTCCTGACTTTC
CAIRAQGADGANVLTF
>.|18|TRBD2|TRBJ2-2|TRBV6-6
TGTGCCAGCAGTACTAGACTAGCGGGAGGTCTGGACACCGGGGAGCTGTTTTTT
CASSTRLAGGLDTGELFF
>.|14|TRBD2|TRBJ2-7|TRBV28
TGTGCCAGCGGGGCTAGCGGGAGTGTGTACGAGCAGTACTTC
CASGASGSVYEQYF